This TCR beta chain originates from a study of shared clonotypes between healthy human individuals. Study results and limitations: It was the non-shared clonotypes that had lower generation probabilities than clonotypes shared by all four donors. In a few donors, around 4.5% of naive CD4 clonotypes appeared in common. In this cohort, only blood was sampled, and tissue repertoires likely differ.

For this clone: Its antigen is undetermined.

V lost 0 bases, J lost 2 bases, and 4 bases lay in between. Germline CDR1 reads MNHEY; CDR2 reads SMNVEV (reference sequence). This CDR3 has 13 residues. Negatively enriched CD4+ T cells were divided by CD45RA into naive and memory. Repertoires were generated with immunoSEQ multiplex PCR, while TCRdb's copy carries only in-frame clones and drops some. The sample carries about 2.3 million clones, roughly 92% recorded once. V gene TRBV27 combines with J gene TRBJ1-1; unclear D gene. This clonotype was obtained from a man aged 18 to 30 in good health. Some clones in this sample may be carry-over from other donors' samples. Sample: naive CD4+ T cells from PBMCs. Sample subset: CD45RA+ positively selected. CDR3 protein: CASSLSINTEAFF. As DNA, the CDR3 is TGTGCCAGCAGTTTATCTATTAACACTGAAGCTTTCTTT.